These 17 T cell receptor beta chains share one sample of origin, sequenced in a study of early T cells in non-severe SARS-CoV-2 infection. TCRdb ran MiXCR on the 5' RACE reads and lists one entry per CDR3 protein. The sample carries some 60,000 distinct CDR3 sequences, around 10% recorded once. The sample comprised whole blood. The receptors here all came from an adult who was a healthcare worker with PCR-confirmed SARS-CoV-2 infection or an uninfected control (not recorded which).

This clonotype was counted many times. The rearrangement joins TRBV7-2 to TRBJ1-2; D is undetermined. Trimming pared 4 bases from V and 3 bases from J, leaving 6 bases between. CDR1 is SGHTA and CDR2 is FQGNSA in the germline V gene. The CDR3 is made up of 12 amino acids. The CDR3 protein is CASSSDYYGYTF. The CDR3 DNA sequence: TGTGCCAGCAGCTCCGACTACTATGGCTACACCTTC.

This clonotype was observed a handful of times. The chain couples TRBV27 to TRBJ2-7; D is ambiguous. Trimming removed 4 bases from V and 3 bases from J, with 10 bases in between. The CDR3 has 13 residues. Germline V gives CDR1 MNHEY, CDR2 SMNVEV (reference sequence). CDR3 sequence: CASSSQINYEQYF. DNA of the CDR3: TGTGCCAGCAGTTCACAGATAAACTACGAGCAGTACTTC.

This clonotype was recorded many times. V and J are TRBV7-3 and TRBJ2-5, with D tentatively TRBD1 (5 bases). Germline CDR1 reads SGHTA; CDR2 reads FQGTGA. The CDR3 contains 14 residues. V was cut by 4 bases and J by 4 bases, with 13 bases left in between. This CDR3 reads CASSSKAGSETQYF. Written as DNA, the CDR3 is TGTGCCAGCAGCTCCAAGGCAGGGTCAGAGACCCAGTACTTC.

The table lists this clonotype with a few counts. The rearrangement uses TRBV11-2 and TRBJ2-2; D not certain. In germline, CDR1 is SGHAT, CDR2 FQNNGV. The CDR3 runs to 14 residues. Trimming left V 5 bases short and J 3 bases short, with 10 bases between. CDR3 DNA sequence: TGTGCCAGCAGCCCTAGTGGGTACACCGGGGAGCTGTTTTTT. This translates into CASSPSGYTGELFF.

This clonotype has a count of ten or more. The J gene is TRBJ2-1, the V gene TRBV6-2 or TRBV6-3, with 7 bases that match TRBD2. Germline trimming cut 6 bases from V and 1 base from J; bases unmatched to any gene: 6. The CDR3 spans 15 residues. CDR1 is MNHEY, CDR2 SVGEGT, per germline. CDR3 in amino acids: CASRTGTTSYNEQFF. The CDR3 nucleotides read TGTGCCAGCAGAACCGGGACTACGTCCTACAATGAGCAGTTCTTC.

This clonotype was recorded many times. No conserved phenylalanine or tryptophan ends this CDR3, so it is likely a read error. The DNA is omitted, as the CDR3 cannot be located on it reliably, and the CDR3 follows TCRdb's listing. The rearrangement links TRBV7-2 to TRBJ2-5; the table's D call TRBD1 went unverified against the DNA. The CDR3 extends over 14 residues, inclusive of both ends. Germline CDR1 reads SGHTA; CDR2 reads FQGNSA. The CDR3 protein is CASSLADPARESYL.

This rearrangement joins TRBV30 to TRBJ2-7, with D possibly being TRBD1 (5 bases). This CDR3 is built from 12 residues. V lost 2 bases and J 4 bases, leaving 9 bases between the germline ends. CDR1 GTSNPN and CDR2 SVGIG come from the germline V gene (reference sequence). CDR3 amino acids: CAWSKGRYEQYF. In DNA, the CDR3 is TGTGCCTGGAGTAAGGGGCGGTACGAGCAGTACTTC.

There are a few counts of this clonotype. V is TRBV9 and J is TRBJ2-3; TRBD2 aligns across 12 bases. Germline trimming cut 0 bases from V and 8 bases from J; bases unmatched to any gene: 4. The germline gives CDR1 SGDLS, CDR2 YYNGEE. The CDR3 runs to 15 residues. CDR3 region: CASSVGLAGEATQYF. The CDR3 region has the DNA TGTGCCAGCAGCGTAGGACTAGCGGGAGAGGCTACGCAGTATTTT.

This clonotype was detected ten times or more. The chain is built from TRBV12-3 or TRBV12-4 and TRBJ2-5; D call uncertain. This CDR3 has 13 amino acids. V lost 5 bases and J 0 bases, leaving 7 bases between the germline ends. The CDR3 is CASSRRDQETQYF. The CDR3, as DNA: TGTGCCAGCAGTCGCCGGGACCAAGAGACCCAGTACTTC.

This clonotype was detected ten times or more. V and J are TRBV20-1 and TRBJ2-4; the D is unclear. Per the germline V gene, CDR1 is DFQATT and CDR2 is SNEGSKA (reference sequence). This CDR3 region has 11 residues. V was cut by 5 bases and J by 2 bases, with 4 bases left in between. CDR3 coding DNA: TGCAGTGCTTGGTCCAAAAACATTCAGTACTTC. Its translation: CSAWSKNIQYF.

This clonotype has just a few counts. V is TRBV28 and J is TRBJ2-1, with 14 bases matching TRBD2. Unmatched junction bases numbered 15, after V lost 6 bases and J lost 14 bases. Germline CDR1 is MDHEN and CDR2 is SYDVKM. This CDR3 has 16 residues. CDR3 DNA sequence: TGTGCCAGCAGACAATCACTCGGGACTAGCGGGAGTAGTGAGTTCTTC. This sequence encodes CASRQSLGTSGSSEFF.

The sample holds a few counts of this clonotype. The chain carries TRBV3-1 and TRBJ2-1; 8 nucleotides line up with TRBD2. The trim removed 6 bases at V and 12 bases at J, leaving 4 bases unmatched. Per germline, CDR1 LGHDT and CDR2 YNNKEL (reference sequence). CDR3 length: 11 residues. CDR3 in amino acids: CASRSGSRQFF. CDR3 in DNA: TGTGCCAGCAGGAGCGGGAGTCGGCAGTTCTTC.

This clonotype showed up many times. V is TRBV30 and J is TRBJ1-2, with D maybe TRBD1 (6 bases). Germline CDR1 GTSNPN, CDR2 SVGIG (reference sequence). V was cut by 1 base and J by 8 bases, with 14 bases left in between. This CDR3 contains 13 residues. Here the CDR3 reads CAWSGGLLWGYTF. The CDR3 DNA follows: TGTGCCTGGAGTGGGGGGCTCCTGTGGGGCTACACCTTC.

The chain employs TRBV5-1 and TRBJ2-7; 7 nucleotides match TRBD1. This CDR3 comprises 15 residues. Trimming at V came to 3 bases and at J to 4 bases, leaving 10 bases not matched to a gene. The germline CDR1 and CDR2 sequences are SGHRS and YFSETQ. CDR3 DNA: TGCGCCAGCAGCTATAGGCAGGGGGAAAGGTACGAGCAGTACTTC. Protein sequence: CASSYRQGERYEQYF.

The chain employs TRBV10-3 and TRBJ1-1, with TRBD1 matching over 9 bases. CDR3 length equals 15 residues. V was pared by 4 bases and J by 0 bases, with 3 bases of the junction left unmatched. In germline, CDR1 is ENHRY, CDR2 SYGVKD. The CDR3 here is CAISAGQGMNTEAFF. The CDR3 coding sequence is TGTGCCATCAGTGCTGGACAGGGGATGAACACTGAAGCTTTCTTT.

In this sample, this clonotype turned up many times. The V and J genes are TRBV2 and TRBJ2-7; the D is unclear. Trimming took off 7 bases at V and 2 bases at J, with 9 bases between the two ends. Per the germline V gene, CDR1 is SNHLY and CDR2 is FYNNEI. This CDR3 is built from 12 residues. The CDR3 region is CASIQKTYEQYF. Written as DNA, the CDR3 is TGTGCCAGCATCCAGAAAACCTACGAGCAGTACTTC.

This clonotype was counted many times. CDR3 sequence: CSARERTGFHYGYTF. CDR3 nucleotide sequence: TGCAGTGCTAGAGAACGGACAGGGTTCCACTATGGCTACACCTTC. This sequence joins TRBV20-1 and TRBJ1-2; 8 bases are shared with TRBD1. The ends lost 0 bases at V and 3 bases at J; junction bases unmatched: 6. Germline V gives CDR1 DFQATT, CDR2 SNEGSKA (reference sequence). The CDR3 is 15 amino acids.